This T cell receptor (beta chain) was sequenced during a study of blood T cell repertoires in COVID-19. This CDR3 is built from 15 residues. Trimming left V 0 bases short and J 9 bases short, with 18 bases between. CDR1 is SGHTA, CDR2 FQGNSA, per germline. In the study's own analysis: By means of reference gene primer amplification, nucleated cell counts were estimated. Measured with immunoSEQ multiplex PCR; TCRdb has only the in-frame clones, and not every one. Clone size and V and J calls were adopted from that table, with D and trimming inferred from the DNA. The table includes fewer than 700,000 clones, approximately 91% detected once.

The sequence was collected from a woman aged 50 to 60 with COVID-19, enrolled during active disease. Sequencing was performed on peripheral blood. This rearrangement joins TRBV7-2 to TRBJ2-7, with D perhaps matching TRBD2 (5 bases). The CDR3 bases are TGTGCCAGCAGCTTAGCCACTTCTAAGACCCGGGGGCAGTACTTC. Translating it yields CASSLATSKTRGQYF.